Shown below are 8 T cell receptor beta chains from a single sample sequenced in a study of blood T cell repertoires in COVID-19. Produced via immunoSEQ multiplex PCR; TCRdb's table is partial and in-frame only. The sample yields over 40,000 clones, approximately 86% seen once. Sequencing input: peripheral blood. Source of these receptors: an elderly woman with acute or convalescent COVID-19.

The chain employs TRBV2 and TRBJ1-1; 9 bases are a match to TRBD1. CDR3 length: 15 amino acids. CDR1 and CDR2 from the germline V gene are SNHLY and FYNNEI. V shed 6 bases and J 5 bases; nucleotides not matched to a gene: 10. CDR3 residues: CASSLPGQGWTEAFF. CDR3 DNA: TGTGCCAGCAGCCTTCCGGGACAGGGTTGGACTGAAGCTTTCTTT.

The rearrangement links TRBV5-1 to TRBJ2-3; 8 bases agree with TRBD1. The length of the CDR3 is 18 residues. V shed 1 base, J shed 2 bases, and the junction held 12 bases outside the gene matches. Germline loops: CDR1 SGHRS, CDR2 YFSETQ. CDR3 DNA sequence: TGCGCCAGCAGCTTGCTCACAGGGGGTGGAATCGACACAGATACGCAGTATTTT. Encoded protein: CASSLLTGGGIDTDTQYF.

The chain joins TRBV27 to TRBJ2-5, with 8 bases fitting TRBD2. V was pared by 6 bases and J by 2 bases, with 5 bases of the junction left unmatched. This CDR3 has 14 amino acids. Germline V gene sequence: CDR1 MNHEY, CDR2 SMNVEV (reference sequence). The CDR3 DNA reads TGTGCCAGCAGCACGGGGGGGGCGCAAGAGACCCAGTACTTC. Translating it yields CASSTGGAQETQYF.

The chain links TRBV15 to TRBJ2-2; a weak D match, TRBD2 (5 bases). V dropped 1 base and J dropped 6 bases, with 9 bases sitting between them. The CDR3 has 14 amino acids. The germline CDR1 and CDR2 sequences are LNHNV and YYDKDF (reference sequence). The CDR3 nucleotides read TGTGCCACCAGCAGAGCGGGGAAATCCGGGGAGCTGTTTTTT. This codes for CATSRAGKSGELFF.

This clone appeared a few times. J is TRBJ2-5 and V is TRBV7-9; tentative D call: TRBD1 (6 bases). This CDR3 comprises 13 residues. V shed 5 bases and J shed 5 bases, with 12 bases lying between them. Looked up from germline, CDR1 is SEHNR and CDR2 is FQNEAQ (reference sequence). This CDR3 is CASSLQGRETQYF. CDR3 coding DNA: TGTGCCAGCAGCCTACAGGGCCGGGAGACCCAGTACTTC.

This clone was seen a single time. The chain employs TRBV5-1 and TRBJ2-1, with a tentative D call TRBD1 (6 bases). The CDR3 extends over 13 amino acids. CDR1 is SGHRS, CDR2 YFSETQ, per germline. V was shortened by 5 bases and J by 4 bases, with 10 bases between the two germline ends. The CDR3 bases are TGCGCCAGCAGAGGGGACATATACAATGAGCAGTTCTTC. Its translation is CASRGDIYNEQFF.

The chain carries TRBV7-6 and TRBJ2-7; 9 bases agree with TRBD1. The CDR3 is made up of 14 amino acids. The germline gives CDR1 SGHVS, CDR2 FNYEAQ. V was clipped by 1 base and J by 5 bases; unmatched bases: 3. The CDR3 here is CASSLEQGAHEQYF. DNA for the CDR3: TGTGCCAGCAGCTTAGAACAGGGGGCTCACGAGCAGTACTTC.

The table lists this clone with a few counts. The chain recombines TRBV4-2 with TRBJ1-2; D not certain. CDR3 length: 15 residues. CDR1 is LGHNA and CDR2 is YNFKEQ in the germline V gene. Trimming removed 0 bases at V and 4 bases at J, with 12 bases between. The CDR3 protein is CASSQEREYAYGYTF. The DNA of the CDR3 is TGTGCCAGCAGCCAAGAAAGGGAGTATGCCTATGGCTACACCTTC.